This passage covers 9 T cell receptor beta chains from one sample sequenced in a study of CD8+ T cells in alopecia areata. cDNA serving as the sequencing template came from extracted, reverse transcribed RNA. The table came from immunoSEQ multiplex PCR; TCRdb's copy has only in-frame clones and leaves some out. The sample has over 150,000 clones; less than 70% are singletons. As for treatment: oral pan-JAK inhibitor, 5-10 mg twice daily. The sample was CD8+ T cells sorted from blood, taken at week 24, from a patient treated with tofacitinib. The origin of the receptors is a human donor with alopecia areata.

This chain joins TRBV11-2 and TRBJ2-3; the match to TRBD2 covers 14 bases. This CDR3 has 16 amino acids. The V gene end was trimmed by 3 bases and the J gene end by 2 bases; junction bases not matched to a gene: 1. Looked up from germline, CDR1 is SGHAT and CDR2 is FQNNGV. The CDR3 nucleotides read TGTGCCAGCAGCTTGACTAGCGGGGGGGTCACAGATACGCAGTATTTT. As protein: CASSLTSGGVTDTQYF.

The rearrangement uses TRBV30 and TRBJ1-3, with TRBD1 identical over 9 bases. The CDR3 runs 14 residues. CDR1 is GTSNPN, CDR2 SVGIG, per germline (reference sequence). V lost 5 bases to trimming and J lost 2 bases; unmatched junction nucleotides: 4. The CDR3 is CAWGDRDTGNTIYF. CDR3 DNA sequence: TGTGCCTGGGGGGACAGGGACACTGGAAACACCATATATTTT.

In regard to this clone: This same CDR3 is encoded by further DNA sequences in the sample. This chain connects TRBV30 to TRBJ2-7; D gene unclear. Germline V CDR1 and CDR2: GTSNPN, SVGIG (reference sequence). The CDR3 runs to 11 residues. V was pared by 2 bases and J by 3 bases, with 5 bases between. The CDR3 is CAWSSSYEQYF. In nucleotides, the CDR3 is TGTGCCTGGAGTTCTAGCTACGAGCAGTACTTC.

The chain combines TRBV27 with TRBJ2-1; unclear D gene. The length of the CDR3 is 11 residues. V was clipped by 5 bases and J by 7 bases, with 6 bases between them. CDR1 is MNHEY and CDR2 is SMNVEV in the germline V gene (reference sequence). The CDR3 is CASSTTNEQFF. The CDR3 nucleotides are TGTGCCAGCAGTACGACAAATGAGCAGTTCTTC.

V usage is TRBV10-2 and J usage is TRBJ1-5; perhaps TRBD1 as D (6 bases). The CDR3 covers 14 residues. The V and J ends lost 3 bases and 3 bases respectively, with 9 bases between them. From germline, CDR1 is WSHSY and CDR2 SAAADI. In nucleotides, the CDR3 is TGCGCCAGCAGTGAAAGGGGGGCCAATCAGCCCCAGCATTTT. Translating gives CASSERGANQPQHF.

About this clone: The identical CDR3 is also encoded by other nucleotide sequences in the sample. V gene TRBV29-1 combines with J gene TRBJ2-2; 7 bases fit TRBD1. This CDR3 region has 12 residues. Per the germline V gene, CDR1 is SQVTM and CDR2 is ANQGSEA. V dropped 5 bases and J dropped 5; count of bases not matched to a gene: 2. The CDR3 sequence: CSVLRGTGELFF. As DNA, the CDR3 is TGCAGCGTTCTCAGGGGGACCGGGGAGCTGTTTTTT.

The genes are TRBV25-1 and TRBJ1-2, with 10 nucleotides matching TRBD1. CDR1 and CDR2 (germline): MGHDK, SYGVNS. This CDR3 region has 16 residues. Trimming cost V 6 bases and J 4 bases; bases outside gene matches: 11. For the CDR3, the DNA is TGTGCCAGCAGGGGATTAGACAGGGGGCAACGCTATGGCTACACCTTC. This sequence encodes CASRGLDRGQRYGYTF.

V and J are TRBV11-2 and TRBJ2-3; 8 bases are shared with TRBD2. Germline assignment: CDR1 SGHAT and CDR2 FQNNGV. The CDR3 sequence is 15 residues long. With V trimmed by 0 bases and J by 6 bases, 5 bases remained unmatched. The CDR3 DNA reads as TGTGCCAGCAGCTTAGAGGGTAGCGGGGTGGATACGCAGTATTTT. It encodes CASSLEGSGVDTQYF.

The rearrangement joins TRBV10-3 to TRBJ2-7, with 8 bases lining up with TRBD2. The ends lost 10 bases at V and 0 bases at J; junction bases unmatched: 11. CDR3 length: 15 amino acids. Germline loops: CDR1 ENHRY, CDR2 SYGVKD. The CDR3 nucleotides are TGTGCCACCGCGCACCCGGGGGGGAACTCCTACGAGCAGTACTTC. This translates into CATAHPGGNSYEQYF.